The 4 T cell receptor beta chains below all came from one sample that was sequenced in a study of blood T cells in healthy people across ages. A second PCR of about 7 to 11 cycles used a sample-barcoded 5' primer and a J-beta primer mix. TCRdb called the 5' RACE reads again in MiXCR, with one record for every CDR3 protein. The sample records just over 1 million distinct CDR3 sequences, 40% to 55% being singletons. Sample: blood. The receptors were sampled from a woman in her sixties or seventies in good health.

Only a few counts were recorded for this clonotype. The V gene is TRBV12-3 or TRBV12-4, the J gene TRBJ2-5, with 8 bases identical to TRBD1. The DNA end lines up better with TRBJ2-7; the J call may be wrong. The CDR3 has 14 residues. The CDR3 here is CASSLQGVLGEQYF. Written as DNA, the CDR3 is TGTGCCAGCAGTCTACAGGGGGTGTTAGGCGAGCAGTACTTC.

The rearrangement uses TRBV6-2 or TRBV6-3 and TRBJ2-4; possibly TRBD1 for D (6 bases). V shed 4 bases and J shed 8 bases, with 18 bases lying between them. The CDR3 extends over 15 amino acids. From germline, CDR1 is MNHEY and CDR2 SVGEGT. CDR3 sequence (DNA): TGTGCCAGCAGTTCAGAATCGGTGGACAGTGACATTCAGTACTTC. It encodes CASSSESVDSDIQYF.

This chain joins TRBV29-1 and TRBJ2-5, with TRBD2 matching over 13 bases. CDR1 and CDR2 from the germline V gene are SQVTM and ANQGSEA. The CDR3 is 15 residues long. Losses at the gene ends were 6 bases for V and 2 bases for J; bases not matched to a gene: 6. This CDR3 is CSVPGLAGSQETQYF. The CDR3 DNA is TGCAGCGTCCCGGGACTAGCGGGATCTCAAGAGACCCAGTACTTC.

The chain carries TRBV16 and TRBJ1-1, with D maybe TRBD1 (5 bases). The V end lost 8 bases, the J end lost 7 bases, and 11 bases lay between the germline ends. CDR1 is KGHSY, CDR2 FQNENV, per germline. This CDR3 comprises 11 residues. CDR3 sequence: CASELRGEAFF. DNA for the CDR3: TGTGCCAGCGAACTGAGGGGTGAAGCTTTCTTT.